These T cell receptor beta chains were read from a single sample in a study of response to subunit inactivated influenza vaccine. TCRdb reprocessed the RT-PCR reads via MiXCR and lists one record per CDR3 protein. The table lists about 780,000 distinct CDR3 sequences, approximately 18% of them singletons, with around 9.9% in the top ten. This specimen was PBMCs from blood, taken less than 6 days after vaccination. The receptor source for this set is a man aged 50 to 60 who received an inactivated influenza vaccine. CDR3s include the opening cysteine and the closing phenylalanine or tryptophan.

cdr3_aa,cdr3_length,v_call,j_call
CSARTGGGLNTEAFF,15,TRBV20-1,TRBJ1-1
CASSLSGGRLDTQYF,15,TRBV14,TRBJ2-3
CSARSRAGAGELFF,14,TRBV20-1,TRBJ2-2
CASSQSRTGTGYTF,14,TRBV11-1,TRBJ1-2
CASSQEATRSYEQYF,15,TRBV4-1,TRBJ2-7
CASSLEGQGFSNEQFF,16,TRBV5-1,TRBJ2-1
CAIGSGGSSYEQYF,14,TRBV10-3,TRBJ2-7
CSWEGLAGNNEQFF,14,TRBV29-1,TRBJ2-1
CASSPTGVVNTEAFF,15,TRBV12-3/TRBV12-4,TRBJ1-1
CASSDSGVYEQYF,13,TRBV5-1,TRBJ2-7
CASSGGLGRGHHGYTF,16,TRBV12-3/TRBV12-4,TRBJ1-2
CASSTRGRRTGELFF,15,TRBV12-3/TRBV12-4,TRBJ2-2
CAISAEDYNEQFF,13,TRBV10-3,TRBJ2-1
CASSQDEQSLTEAFF,15,TRBV4-1,TRBJ1-1
CSARGGLGQPQHF,13,TRBV20-1,TRBJ1-5
CSASGLAGGADNEQFF,16,TRBV20-1,TRBJ2-1
CSAGPPTGELFF,12,TRBV29-1,TRBJ2-2
CATSGKGDYEQYF,13,TRBV24-1,TRBJ2-7
CASRRDVVTSYEQYF,15,TRBV6-1,TRBJ2-7
CASSASSPRELFF,13,TRBV7-2,TRBJ2-2
CASSPPGTRLSDTQYF,16,TRBV7-9,TRBJ2-3
CASSPAVRATGELFF,15,TRBV18,TRBJ2-2
CASSSSRLKGPTTYNEQFF,19,TRBV11-1,TRBJ2-1
CAISDLQETQYF,12,TRBV10-3,TRBJ2-5
CASTQGQGANTEAFF,15,TRBV19,TRBJ1-1
CSARDMVRQGPNYGYTF,17,TRBV20-1,TRBJ1-2
CASSWGPPRQPQHF,14,TRBV5-5,TRBJ1-5
CAWSVLGEATGELFF,15,TRBV30,TRBJ2-2
CASSFKGITYEQYF,14,TRBV12-3/TRBV12-4,TRBJ2-7
CATSNSGGRNQPQHF,15,TRBV24-1,TRBJ1-5
CASRPTTYNEQFF,13,TRBV5-6,TRBJ2-1
CASSLLGTSSNNEQFF,16,TRBV7-2,TRBJ2-1
CASSLYPGGHGYTF,14,TRBV5-1,TRBJ1-2
CASSPGLAFYNEQFF,15,TRBV18,TRBJ2-1
CSAMGRGYREQYF,13,TRBV20-1,TRBJ2-7
CASSQGTGSFEQYF,14,TRBV27,TRBJ2-7
CASSVLRGSTGELFF,15,TRBV9,TRBJ2-2
CASSRTGDQPQHF,13,TRBV28,TRBJ1-5
CSAAPELAGARSSYEQYF,18,TRBV20-1,TRBJ2-7
CASSSSRIVAYEQYF,15,TRBV7-2,TRBJ2-7
CASSFLSDTQYF,12,TRBV7-2,TRBJ2-3
CASSYSQRNQPQHF,14,TRBV6-2/TRBV6-3,TRBJ1-5
CASAGEDGLSYEQYF,15,TRBV6-2/TRBV6-3,TRBJ2-7
CASSPSPASYEQYF,14,TRBV6-1,TRBJ2-7
CAWSVSLGWRTDTQYF,16,TRBV30,TRBJ2-3